This is a list of T cell receptor beta chains from one sample in a study of blood T cell repertoires in COVID-19. Using immunoSEQ multiplex PCR, the repertoire was profiled, and TCRdb retains in-frame clones only, with some absent. The data contain some 170,000 clones, roughly four fifths of them singletons. The material sequenced was peripheral blood. Source of these receptors: a human donor in a cohort sampled during active COVID-19. CDR3s include the opening cysteine and the closing phenylalanine or tryptophan. Each record gives: D gene, clone size, V gene, J gene, CDR3 DNA, CDR3 protein. The D gene is left open where the match is weak. A row's size may be missing; if present it is once, few, many or a size class.

D gene: NA
clone size: NA
V gene: TRBV5-1
J gene: TRBJ1-2
CDR3 DNA: TGCGCCAGCAGCCCCCCGGGGGGAGGAGGTGGCTACACCTTC
CDR3 protein: CASSPPGGGGGYTF

D gene: NA
clone size: NA
V gene: TRBV9
J gene: TRBJ2-5
CDR3 DNA: TGTGCCAGCAGCGTGGATAGGGGTGAAGAGACCCAGTACTTC
CDR3 protein: CASSVDRGEETQYF

D gene: TRBD1
clone size: NA
V gene: TRBV15
J gene: TRBJ2-5
CDR3 DNA: TGTGCCACCAGCAGAGGACAGGGCGTAGAGACCCAGTACTTC
CDR3 protein: CATSRGQGVETQYF

D gene: TRBD2
clone size: NA
V gene: TRBV5-1
J gene: TRBJ2-1
CDR3 DNA: TGCGCCAGCAGCTTTAGCGGGGCTTTTGGGAATGAGCAGTTCTTC
CDR3 protein: CASSFSGAFGNEQFF

D gene: TRBD2
clone size: NA
V gene: TRBV4-3
J gene: TRBJ2-7
CDR3 DNA: TGCGCCAGCAGCCAAGTTGGGGGGGTGGCGACCTACGAGCAGTACTTC
CDR3 protein: CASSQVGGVATYEQYF

D gene: NA
clone size: few
V gene: TRBV18
J gene: TRBJ2-1
CDR3 DNA: TGTGCCAGCTCACCTCAGGCCGGCAACTCCTACAATGAGCAGTTCTTC
CDR3 protein: CASSPQAGNSYNEQFF

D gene: NA
clone size: NA
V gene: TRBV6-5
J gene: TRBJ2-7
CDR3 DNA: TGTGCCAGCAATGCTTTAAATGCGGTGGTTTACGAGCAGTACTTC
CDR3 protein: CASNALNAVVYEQYF

D gene: TRBD1
clone size: NA
V gene: TRBV19
J gene: TRBJ1-2
CDR3 DNA: TGTGCCAGCCAGAGGGACAGGGATCAACTAGGCGGCTACACCTTC
CDR3 protein: CASQRDRDQLGGYTF

D gene: NA
clone size: NA
V gene: TRBV5-1
J gene: TRBJ1-3
CDR3 DNA: TGCGCCAGCAGCTTTGGGAGGGGCGGAAACACCATATATTTT
CDR3 protein: CASSFGRGGNTIYF

D gene: NA
clone size: once
V gene: TRBV28
J gene: TRBJ1-2
CDR3 DNA: TGTGCCAGCAATCCCGGGACACGCCTCGGCTACACCTTC
CDR3 protein: CASNPGTRLGYTF

D gene: TRBD1
clone size: NA
V gene: TRBV5-1
J gene: TRBJ1-1
CDR3 DNA: TGCGCCAGCAGCTTCTCAGGGGGCAGAGCTGAAGCTTTCTTT
CDR3 protein: CASSFSGGRAEAFF

D gene: NA
clone size: NA
V gene: TRBV30
J gene: TRBJ1-1
CDR3 DNA: TGTGCCTGGAGTGTTCGCCTACTTGAAGCTTTCTTT
CDR3 protein: CAWSVRLLEAFF

D gene: NA
clone size: NA
V gene: TRBV9
J gene: TRBJ1-2
CDR3 DNA: TGTGCCAGCAGCGTGGGGGGTTCTCATGGCTACACCTTC
CDR3 protein: CASSVGGSHGYTF

D gene: NA
clone size: once
V gene: TRBV9
J gene: TRBJ2-7
CDR3 DNA: TGTGCCAGCAGCTTAGGACAGATTGGCTCCTACGAGCAGTACTTC
CDR3 protein: CASSLGQIGSYEQYF

D gene: TRBD2
clone size: few
V gene: TRBV30
J gene: TRBJ2-7
CDR3 DNA: TGTGCCTGGAACCCGAGACTAGCGCCTATATACGAGCAGTACTTC
CDR3 protein: CAWNPRLAPIYEQYF

D gene: TRBD1
clone size: NA
V gene: TRBV10-3
J gene: TRBJ1-2
CDR3 DNA: TGTGCCTCGGGACAGGAACCGTCCGGCTACACCTTC
CDR3 protein: CASGQEPSGYTF

D gene: TRBD2
clone size: NA
V gene: TRBV30
J gene: TRBJ2-1
CDR3 DNA: TGTGCCTGGTCCAATCTAGCGGGAGTCGGTAGTGAGCAGTTCTTC
CDR3 protein: CAWSNLAGVGSEQFF

D gene: TRBD1
clone size: few
V gene: TRBV28
J gene: TRBJ2-7
CDR3 DNA: TGTGCCAGCAGTTTTTGGGGCGGGACAGGGTACTCCTACGAGCAGTACTTC
CDR3 protein: CASSFWGGTGYSYEQYF

D gene: NA
clone size: NA
V gene: TRBV29-1
J gene: TRBJ2-1
CDR3 DNA: TGCAGCGTTGGCTCAGTAAACAATGAGCAGTTCTTC
CDR3 protein: CSVGSVNNEQFF

D gene: NA
clone size: few
V gene: TRBV28
J gene: TRBJ1-1
CDR3 DNA: TGTGCCAGCAGTTCCCCTATGAACACTGAAGCTTTCTTT
CDR3 protein: CASSSPMNTEAFF

D gene: TRBD2
clone size: NA
V gene: TRBV11-2
J gene: TRBJ2-3
CDR3 DNA: TGTGCCAGCAGCCAGAGGCTAGCGGGAGGTAGGGATACGCAGTATTTT
CDR3 protein: CASSQRLAGGRDTQYF

D gene: TRBD1
clone size: NA
V gene: TRBV18
J gene: TRBJ2-7
CDR3 DNA: TGTGCCAGCTCACGGGACAGGGCTTACTACGAGCAGTACTTC
CDR3 protein: CASSRDRAYYEQYF

D gene: TRBD1
clone size: NA
V gene: TRBV7-2
J gene: TRBJ1-2
CDR3 DNA: TGTGCCAGCAGCTTGGGACAGGGTCGTGGCTACACCTTC
CDR3 protein: CASSLGQGRGYTF

D gene: TRBD1
clone size: NA
V gene: TRBV2
J gene: TRBJ2-2
CDR3 DNA: TGTGCCAGCAGTGAAAGGGACAGGGGTTACACCGGGGAGCTGTTTTTT
CDR3 protein: CASSERDRGYTGELFF

D gene: NA
clone size: few
V gene: TRBV9
J gene: TRBJ1-1
CDR3 DNA: TGTGCCAGCAGCGTAGACCGGGACACTGAAGCTTTCTTT
CDR3 protein: CASSVDRDTEAFF

D gene: NA
clone size: NA
V gene: TRBV2
J gene: TRBJ1-2
CDR3 DNA: TGTGCCAGCGCTGGCGGGGAGGCTGGCTACACCTTC
CDR3 protein: CASAGGEAGYTF

D gene: NA
clone size: few
V gene: TRBV3-1/TRBV3-2
J gene: TRBJ2-1
CDR3 DNA: TGTGCCAGCAGCCAACAGAGCGGGTTCGCCTACAATGAGCAGTTCTTC
CDR3 protein: CASSQQSGFAYNEQFF

D gene: TRBD1
clone size: NA
V gene: TRBV2
J gene: TRBJ2-5
CDR3 DNA: TGTGCCAGCAGCGCCGACAGGGGGGGGGAGACCCAGTACTTC
CDR3 protein: CASSADRGGETQYF

D gene: TRBD1
clone size: NA
V gene: TRBV5-1
J gene: TRBJ2-7
CDR3 DNA: TGCGCCAGCAGCTTGGGGGACAGAGATATCTACGAGCAGTACTTC
CDR3 protein: CASSLGDRDIYEQYF

D gene: TRBD2
clone size: many
V gene: TRBV20-1
J gene: TRBJ2-5
CDR3 DNA: TGCAGTGCTAGTGTTATCACGACTAGCGGGGGGGAGACCCAGTACTTC
CDR3 protein: CSASVITTSGGETQYF

D gene: NA
clone size: few
V gene: TRBV6-2/TRBV6-3
J gene: TRBJ1-2
CDR3 DNA: TGTGCCAGCAGTAAACCATGGGACAATAACTATGGCTACACCTTC
CDR3 protein: CASSKPWDNNYGYTF

D gene: TRBD2
clone size: NA
V gene: TRBV6-2/TRBV6-3
J gene: TRBJ2-1
CDR3 DNA: TGTGCCAGCAGCCGCCTGAGCGGGAGGGGCGATGAGCAGTTCTTC
CDR3 protein: CASSRLSGRGDEQFF

D gene: NA
clone size: NA
V gene: TRBV7-9
J gene: TRBJ2-5
CDR3 DNA: TGTGCCAGCAGCCCGATGACTGGGCAAGAGACCCAGTACTTC
CDR3 protein: CASSPMTGQETQYF

D gene: TRBD1
clone size: NA
V gene: TRBV19
J gene: TRBJ1-6
CDR3 DNA: TGTGCCAGTAGTTTTCGGACAGGGAATAATTCACCCCTCCACTTT
CDR3 protein: CASSFRTGNNSPLHF

D gene: TRBD2
clone size: NA
V gene: TRBV5-4
J gene: TRBJ2-3
CDR3 DNA: TGTGCCAGCAGCCCCGGGGGGAAAACAGATACGCAGTATTTT
CDR3 protein: CASSPGGKTDTQYF

D gene: TRBD2
clone size: NA
V gene: TRBV24-1
J gene: TRBJ2-1
CDR3 DNA: TGTGCCACCTCCGCGGCGGGAGGGGATGAGCAGTTCTTC
CDR3 protein: CATSAAGGDEQFF

D gene: TRBD2
clone size: NA
V gene: TRBV27
J gene: TRBJ2-3
CDR3 DNA: TGTGCCAGCAGTCCGAACCCCGGGACTAGAATCAAAGATACGCAGTATTTT
CDR3 protein: CASSPNPGTRIKDTQYF

D gene: NA
clone size: NA
V gene: TRBV7-9
J gene: TRBJ2-7
CDR3 DNA: TGTGCCAGCAGCTTTGTAGAACAGGGCAGGCACGAGCAGTACTTC
CDR3 protein: CASSFVEQGRHEQYF

D gene: NA
clone size: NA
V gene: TRBV9
J gene: TRBJ2-7
CDR3 DNA: TGTGCCAGCAGCGTTCGGACAGATCCCTACGAGCAGTACTTC
CDR3 protein: CASSVRTDPYEQYF

D gene: TRBD1
clone size: NA
V gene: TRBV5-5
J gene: TRBJ2-2
CDR3 DNA: TGTGCCAGCAGCTCCCGACAGGGTGACACCGGGGAGCTGTTTTTT
CDR3 protein: CASSSRQGDTGELFF

D gene: TRBD1
clone size: few
V gene: TRBV30
J gene: TRBJ1-2
CDR3 DNA: TGTGCCTGGAGGGGACAGGGAGACTATGGCTACACCTTC
CDR3 protein: CAWRGQGDYGYTF

D gene: NA
clone size: NA
V gene: TRBV27
J gene: TRBJ1-2
CDR3 DNA: TGTGCCAGCAGTTCCCAGCCAGCAGGGTATGGCTACACCTTC
CDR3 protein: CASSSQPAGYGYTF

D gene: TRBD1
clone size: NA
V gene: TRBV6-5
J gene: TRBJ1-1
CDR3 DNA: TGTGCCAGCAGTACCCCACAGGGGGCTTATACTGAAGCTTTCTTT
CDR3 protein: CASSTPQGAYTEAFF

D gene: NA
clone size: few
V gene: TRBV20-1
J gene: TRBJ2-3
CDR3 DNA: TGCAGTGCGAAAGGAGCGGGTACGCAGTATTTT
CDR3 protein: CSAKGAGTQYF

D gene: TRBD1
clone size: NA
V gene: TRBV19
J gene: TRBJ1-5
CDR3 DNA: TGTGCCAGTAGTATTCGGGACAGGGGTAATCAGCCCCAGCATTTT
CDR3 protein: CASSIRDRGNQPQHF

D gene: NA
clone size: NA
V gene: TRBV5-8
J gene: TRBJ2-5
CDR3 DNA: TGTGCCAGCAGCTTGGCCGCTTCAGGAAGGCGAGAGACCCAGTACTTC
CDR3 protein: CASSLAASGRRETQYF

D gene: TRBD2
clone size: few
V gene: TRBV7-2
J gene: TRBJ2-1
CDR3 DNA: TGTGCCAGCAGCCTAGCGGCGGGAGCCAATGAGCAGTTCTTC
CDR3 protein: CASSLAAGANEQFF

D gene: TRBD1
clone size: NA
V gene: TRBV7-3
J gene: TRBJ1-1
CDR3 DNA: TGTGCCAGCAGCTCCGAACAGGGGATAATCACTGAAGCTTTCTTT
CDR3 protein: CASSSEQGIITEAFF

D gene: TRBD2
clone size: once
V gene: TRBV10-2
J gene: TRBJ2-7
CDR3 DNA: TGCGCCGTGCAGCCCGATAGCGGGAGGGCATACGAGCAGTACTTC
CDR3 protein: CAVQPDSGRAYEQYF

D gene: TRBD2
clone size: NA
V gene: TRBV6-5
J gene: TRBJ2-3
CDR3 DNA: TGTGCCAGCAGTCTCGGGGGGGTAAGCACAGATACGCAGTATTTT
CDR3 protein: CASSLGGVSTDTQYF

D gene: NA
clone size: NA
V gene: TRBV12-3/TRBV12-4
J gene: TRBJ2-5
CDR3 DNA: TGTGCCACAACCCGGGGGGAGACCCAGTACTTC
CDR3 protein: CATTRGETQYF

D gene: NA
clone size: NA
V gene: TRBV9
J gene: TRBJ2-3
CDR3 DNA: TGTGCCAGCAGCGTCCAAACAGATACGCAGTATTTT
CDR3 protein: CASSVQTDTQYF

D gene: TRBD2
clone size: many
V gene: TRBV6-4
J gene: TRBJ2-1
CDR3 DNA: TGTGCCAGCAGTGCCTCCCCGGGGGGAAGTGAGCAGTTCTTC
CDR3 protein: CASSASPGGSEQFF

D gene: TRBD2
clone size: NA
V gene: TRBV13
J gene: TRBJ2-1
CDR3 DNA: TGTGCCAGCAGCACGAGACGGACTAGCGGAGGGGCGTACAATGAGCAGTTCTTC
CDR3 protein: CASSTRRTSGGAYNEQFF

D gene: NA
clone size: NA
V gene: TRBV27
J gene: TRBJ2-1
CDR3 DNA: TGTGCCAGCAGTGCATCGAATCCCGGGACTCGCTACAATGAGCAGTTCTTC
CDR3 protein: CASSASNPGTRYNEQFF

D gene: NA
clone size: few
V gene: TRBV6-1
J gene: TRBJ2-5
CDR3 DNA: TGTGCCAGCAGTGAAGCGGGCTCGGGGGTGCGAGAGACCCAGTACTTC
CDR3 protein: CASSEAGSGVRETQYF

D gene: TRBD1
clone size: NA
V gene: TRBV20-1
J gene: TRBJ1-1
CDR3 DNA: TGCAGTGCTAGTCCGGGACAGGGGACGAGTGAAGCTTTCTTT
CDR3 protein: CSASPGQGTSEAFF